This T cell receptor beta chain was observed in a study of identical twins. Regarding the study as a whole: Fewer insertions were carried by abundant cord blood beta clonotypes, but none was seen in memory repertoires. Twin-shared out-of-frame alpha sequences showed excess low generation probability.

This clonotype was counted only a few times. Antigen specificity is unknown. Donors were all healthy Caucasians. TCRdb re-analysed the 5' RACE reads in MiXCR, keeping a single row per CDR3 protein. This table has 400,000 to 500,000 distinct CDR3 sequences, about 18% appearing once. The CDR3 has 14 residues. Trimming shortened V by 4 bases and J by 1 base, and 11 bases separated the two germline ends. Germline CDR1 SGHRS, CDR2 YFSETQ. The chain combines TRBV5-1 with TRBJ1-2; no firm D call. The TCR was taken from a middle-aged man in good health. Sequenced sample: naive T cells sorted from blood. CDR3 loop: CASSRDGNNYGYTF. CDR3 coding DNA: TGCGCCAGCAGCCGCGACGGAAATAACTATGGCTACACCTTC.